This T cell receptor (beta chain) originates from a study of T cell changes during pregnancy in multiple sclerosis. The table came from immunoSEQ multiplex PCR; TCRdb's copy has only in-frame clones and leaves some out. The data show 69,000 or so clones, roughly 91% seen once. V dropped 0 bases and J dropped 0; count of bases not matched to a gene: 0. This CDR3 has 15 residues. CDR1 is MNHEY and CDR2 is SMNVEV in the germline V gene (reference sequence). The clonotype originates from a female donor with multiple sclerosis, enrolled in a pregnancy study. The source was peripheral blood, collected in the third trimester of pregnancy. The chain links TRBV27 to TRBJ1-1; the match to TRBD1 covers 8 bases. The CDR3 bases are TGTGCCAGCAGTTTATCGGGACAGGTGAACACTGAAGCTTTCTTT. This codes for CASSLSGQVNTEAFF.